A selection of T cell receptor beta chains follows, all from one sample in a study of shared clonotypes between healthy human individuals. Some clones are missing from TCRdb's copy, which holds only in-frame ones; the method was immunoSEQ multiplex PCR. The table includes hundreds of thousands of clones, roughly 79% detected once. The specimen was PBMCs. The source is a woman aged 40 to 50 in good health. Some clones in this sample may be carry-over from other donors' samples. Both conserved end residues are part of each CDR3. A D gene is named only where the DNA matches it firmly. The size field is filled for only some rows; it gives once, few, many or a size class.

medium-sized,.,TRBJ2-1,TRBV30,TGTGCCTGGAGTGACACGAGCCCTGAGCAGTTCTTC,CAWSDTSPEQFF
.,.,TRBJ2-4,TRBV18,TGTGCCAGCTCACCCGGAGACCGGAACATTCAGTACTTC,CASSPGDRNIQYF
.,TRBD1,TRBJ1-1,TRBV27,TGTGCCAGCAGTGGGAACCTGAGACAGGGGTCGGGGACTGAAGCTTTCTTT,CASSGNLRQGSGTEAFF
.,TRBD1,TRBJ2-4,TRBV18,TGTGCCAGCTCACCAGAGGGGGCGGGAAACATTCAGTACTTC,CASSPEGAGNIQYF
.,.,TRBJ1-2,TRBV29-1,TGCAGCGTGGGAGGGCAGGGGATAAACTATGGCTACACCTTC,CSVGGQGINYGYTF
.,.,TRBJ2-3,TRBV5-4,TGTGCCAGCGGGAGAGACACAGATACGCAGTATTTT,CASGRDTDTQYF
.,.,TRBJ1-2,TRBV25-1,TGTGCCAGCAGTGAGCTAGGGGAGATATCCTATGGCTACACCTTC,CASSELGEISYGYTF
once,TRBD1,TRBJ2-1,TRBV6-1,TGTGCCAGCAGAGCGACCGGGACAGATAGCGATGAGCAGTTCTTC,CASRATGTDSDEQFF
.,.,TRBJ2-1,TRBV7-9,TGTGCCAGCAGCTCAAGCGGGGAGCAGTTCTTC,CASSSSGEQFF
.,TRBD2,TRBJ2-7,TRBV5-1,TGCGCCAGCAGCCCCCGACTAGCGGGAGAGGGCGAGCAGTACTTC,CASSPRLAGEGEQYF
.,.,TRBJ1-4,TRBV6-6,TGTGCCAGCGAAGACGGGGGGCGTGGGACTAATGAAAAACTGTTTTTT,CASEDGGRGTNEKLFF
few,TRBD1,TRBJ1-1,TRBV7-9,TGTGCCAGCGGACAGGAGGGGGGGAAAACTGAAGCTTTCTTT,CASGQEGGKTEAFF
once,TRBD2,TRBJ2-2,TRBV11-2,TGTGCCAGCAGCGACCGACTAGCGGGTAACACCGGGGAGCTGTTTTTT,CASSDRLAGNTGELFF
few,.,TRBJ2-3,TRBV27,TGTGCCAGCAGTCTCCGACGGCCTGTGCCCACAGATACGCAGTATTTT,CASSLRRPVPTDTQYF
.,.,TRBJ1-5,TRBV2,TGTGCCAGCAGCTGGACAGAGCCCTCGGGTCAGCCCCAGCATTTT,CASSWTEPSGQPQHF
.,TRBD2,TRBJ2-7,TRBV18,TGTGCCAGCTCACCCTCCGGACTAGCTCTAGGTGAGCAGTACTTC,CASSPSGLALGEQYF
.,.,TRBJ1-5,TRBV5-1,TGCGCCAGCAGCTTGGTGGGGACACAGCCCCAGCATTTT,CASSLVGTQPQHF
.,TRBD2,TRBJ2-2,TRBV5-6,TGTGCCAGCAGCGGGGGGGACTACTCCGGGGAGCTGTTTTTT,CASSGGDYSGELFF
.,.,TRBJ2-3,TRBV11-2,TGTGCCAGCAGCTTAAGGGCCAGCAACGTAGATACGCAGTATTTT,CASSLRASNVDTQYF
once,.,TRBJ2-3,TRBV28,TGTGCCAGCACCCTCGGGAGACCAGATACGCAGTATTTT,CASTLGRPDTQYF
.,.,TRBJ2-5,TRBV7-8,TGTGCCAGCAGCTTAGCGGGGGGAGAGACCCAGTACTTC,CASSLAGGETQYF
.,.,TRBJ1-4,TRBV28,TGTGCCAGCCTCCGAGGGCCGAATGAAAAACTGTTTTTT,CASLRGPNEKLFF
.,TRBD2,TRBJ2-1,TRBV7-7,TGTGCTAGCAGTTCTATTACGGGGGGACTCAATGAGCAGTTCTTC,CASSSITGGLNEQFF
.,.,TRBJ2-7,TRBV5-4,TGTGCCAGCAGCTTCGGGGGTTTGGGGCGCGAGCAGTACTTC,CASSFGGLGREQYF
.,.,TRBJ2-2,TRBV6-1,TGTGCCAGCAGTGAAGTACTCACGAACACCGGGGAGCTGTTTTTT,CASSEVLTNTGELFF
.,TRBD2,TRBJ2-7,TRBV9,TGTGCCAGCAGGACTAGCGGCTACGAGCAGTACTTC,CASRTSGYEQYF
.,.,TRBJ1-2,TRBV6-9,TGTGCCAGCAGTTATAATTTAGGGCAGGAGAACTATGGCTACACCTTC,CASSYNLGQENYGYTF
.,.,TRBJ1-1,TRBV11-2,TGTGCCAGCAGCCCAGTCGGCGGGGGGGACACTGAAGCTTTCTTT,CASSPVGGGDTEAFF
.,.,TRBJ2-2,TRBV25-1,TGTGCCAGCGCCTCCGGGGCCGAGGACACCGGGGAGCTGTTTTTT,CASASGAEDTGELFF
.,.,TRBJ1-2,TRBV28,TGTGCCAGCAGTCCCCCAGGGCGGGGTGGCTACACCTTC,CASSPPGRGGYTF
.,.,TRBJ2-7,TRBV7-6,TGTGCCAGCAGCCCTCTTGCGGGAAACTCCTACGAGCAGTACTTC,CASSPLAGNSYEQYF
.,.,TRBJ1-1,TRBV5-8,TGTGCCAGCAGCTTGGTGGAAGCCAAAGCTTTCTTT,CASSLVEAKAFF
.,TRBD2,TRBJ2-7,TRBV4-1,TGCGCCAGCAGCCTACGACTAGCGGAAAACTACGAGCAGTACTTC,CASSLRLAENYEQYF
.,.,TRBJ2-2,TRBV7-9,TGTGCCAGCAGCTTAAGGATCTTTGGCGGGGAGCTGTTTTTT,CASSLRIFGGELFF
.,.,TRBJ2-7,TRBV7-8,TGTGCCAGCAGCTTACCCCCCTTGGCAGGGTCCCCCTACGAGCAGTACTTC,CASSLPPLAGSPYEQYF
.,.,TRBJ1-4,TRBV2,TGTGCCAGCAGCGGGGGGGCGCGGCGTCAACTGTTTTTT,CASSGGARRQLFF
.,.,TRBJ1-2,TRBV19,TGTGCCAGTAGCCTATTCCATATGACCTCGGTTGGGTATGGCTACACCTTC,CASSLFHMTSVGYGYTF
few,.,TRBJ1-2,TRBV19,TGTGCCAGTAGTATCCTGGGGAACTATGGCTACACCTTC,CASSILGNYGYTF
.,TRBD2,TRBJ2-7,TRBV7-9,TGTGCCAGCAGCCGTTTAGCGGGGGGCTACGAGCAGTACTTC,CASSRLAGGYEQYF
few,TRBD2,TRBJ2-2,TRBV6-4,TGTGCCAGCAGGGCGGGAGATGACACCGGGGAGCTGTTTTTT,CASRAGDDTGELFF
.,TRBD2,TRBJ2-1,TRBV28,TGTGCCAGCAGTTTATCCGAACTAGCGGATTCCAACAATGAGCAGTTCTTC,CASSLSELADSNNEQFF
.,TRBD2,TRBJ2-2,TRBV5-6,TGTGCCAGCAGCTCCCCGTTGAGCGGGAGGGGATACACCGGGGAGCTGTTTTTT,CASSSPLSGRGYTGELFF
.,.,TRBJ2-5,TRBV9,TGTGCCAGCAGCGTAACGCCAGCAGAGACCCAGTACTTC,CASSVTPAETQYF
.,TRBD2,TRBJ2-2,TRBV19,TGTGCCAGTAGTATGGACCTGGGACTATTCGGGGAGCTGTTTTTT,CASSMDLGLFGELFF